This entry lists 12 T cell receptor beta chains sequenced from one sample in a study of regulatory T cells in long-lasting Graves disease. Building the TCR beta libraries relied on iRepertoire HTBI primers, and CDR3 regions underwent Arm-PCR. TCRdb reprocessed the multiplex PCR reads via MiXCR and lists one record per CDR3 protein. The data show roughly 400,000 distinct CDR3 sequences, 15% seen once. Time point noted: newly diagnosed GD, antithyroid drugs for less than 3 months. TCR sequences were obtained from RNA taken from PBMCs. This sample also belongs to another study, concerning T cells in Graves' hyperthyroidism and ophthalmopathy.

Sequenced here: peripheral blood mononuclear cells (PBMCs), sampled at new diagnosis, from a patient treated with antithyroid drugs. These TCRs come from a woman in her thirties or forties with Graves disease.

Ten or more counts support this clonotype. This sequence joins TRBV20-1 and TRBJ1-1; 7 nucleotides align to TRBD1. Losses at the gene ends were 6 bases for V and 4 bases for J; bases not matched to a gene: 5. The CDR3 spans 12 residues. CDR1 is DFQATT, CDR2 SNEGSKA, per germline (reference sequence). The chain's CDR3 is CSAPGQSTEAFF. CDR3 in DNA: TGCAGTGCACCGGGACAGTCCACTGAAGCTTTCTTT.

This clonotype was observed a few times. This chain joins TRBV6-1 and TRBJ1-5; D remains ambiguous. Per the germline V gene, CDR1 is MNHNS and CDR2 is SASEGT. Trimming stripped 1 base from V and 4 bases from J, with 8 bases between. The CDR3 is 14 amino acids. The CDR3: CASSEDKNNQPQHF. CDR3 sequence (DNA): TGTGCCAGCAGTGAAGACAAGAATAATCAGCCCCAGCATTTT.

This clonotype showed up many times. This chain connects TRBV27 to TRBJ2-5; no definite D call. Trimming shortened V by 3 bases and J by 1 base, and 9 bases separated the two germline ends. The germline CDR1 and CDR2 sequences are MNHEY and SMNVEV (reference sequence). This CDR3 has 14 residues. The CDR3 protein is CASSFGRFQETQYF. The CDR3 DNA reads TGTGCCAGCAGTTTTGGGCGGTTCCAAGAGACCCAGTACTTC.

The chain uses TRBV5-1 and TRBJ2-3, with 10 bases matching TRBD2. CDR1 SGHRS and CDR2 YFSETQ come from the germline V gene. CDR3 size: 16 residues. Losses at the gene ends were 4 bases for V and 5 bases for J; bases not matched to a gene: 10. CDR3 coding DNA: TGCGCCAGCAGCAAGCTAGCGGGAGTTGGGGGAGATACGCAGTATTTT. It specifies CASSKLAGVGGDTQYF.

Comment on this clonotype: The junction departs from germline at one end; a sequencing error may be responsible. The rearrangement joins TRBV27 to TRBJ2-1; TRBD2 might be the D (5 bases). The CDR3 runs to 15 residues. CDR1 MNHEY and CDR2 SMNVEV come from the germline V gene (reference sequence). The CDR3 DNA reads as TGTGCCAGCGGTATACCGGCTAGCTCCTTCAATGCGCAGTTCTTC. It yields the protein CASGIPASSFNAQFF.

This clonotype was counted ten times or more. The chain is built from TRBV14 and TRBJ2-1; TRBD2 matches at 15 bases. The CDR3 has 14 residues. With V trimmed by 5 bases and J by 9 bases, 2 bases remained unmatched. In germline, CDR1 is SGHDN, CDR2 FVKESK. The CDR3 region is CASSGLAGGFEQFF. The DNA of the CDR3 is TGTGCCAGCAGCGGACTAGCGGGAGGGTTTGAGCAGTTCTTC.

This clonotype was counted between two and nine times. The chain joins TRBV5-1 to TRBJ2-7, with D perhaps matching TRBD1 (6 bases). This CDR3 contains 13 residues. V lost 1 base to trimming and J lost 6 bases, with 11 bases between them. Germline values: CDR1 SGHRS, CDR2 YFSETQ. The CDR3 nucleotides read TGCGCCAGCAGCTTGCCAGGGACACGCGAGCAGTACTTC. This sequence encodes CASSLPGTREQYF.

This clonotype was seen more than once but under ten times. The CDR3 loop reads CSAREEAGIFHEQFF. In DNA, the CDR3 is TGCAGTGCTAGAGAGGAAGCGGGGATATTCCATGAGCAGTTCTTC. The chain uses TRBV20-1 and TRBJ2-1; TRBD2 aligns across 7 bases. Germline loops: CDR1 DFQATT, CDR2 SNEGSKA (reference sequence). The ends lost 0 bases at V and 8 bases at J; junction bases unmatched: 10. CDR3 length: 15 amino acids.

The J gene is TRBJ1-1, the V gene TRBV7-8; D is perhaps TRBD1 (6 bases). The CDR3 has 15 amino acids. Trimming shortened V by 1 base and J by 3 bases, and 12 bases separated the two germline ends. Germline V lookup: CDR1 SGHVS, CDR2 FQNEAQ. The CDR3 nucleotides read TGTGCCAGCAGCTTAGGGTCAGGGGCTTACACTGAAGCTTTCTTT. It specifies CASSLGSGAYTEAFF.

With respect to this clonotype: Relative to the germline gene, one junction end is altered; a read error may explain this. The gene calls are TRBV7-7 and TRBJ2-3; 10 nucleotides match TRBD1. CDR1 is SSHAT, CDR2 FNYEAQ, per germline (reference sequence). The length of the CDR3 is 15 residues. The CDR3 region is CASSQGQGPTDTQYF. The CDR3, as DNA: TGTGCTAGCAGCCAGGGACAGGGGCCCACAGATACGCAGTATTTT. Complete variable domain (other parts from reference TRBV7-7 and TRBJ2-3): GAGVSQSPRYKVTKRGQDVTLRCDPISSHATLYWYQQALGQGPEFLTYFNYEAQPDKSGLPSDRFSAERPEGSISTLTIQRTEQRDSAMYRCASSQGQGPTDTQYFGPGTRLTVL.

This chain connects TRBV20-1 to TRBJ2-3; 8 bases align to TRBD2. Germline trimming cut 0 bases from V and 2 bases from J; bases unmatched to any gene: 4. CDR3 length equals 15 residues. CDR1 is DFQATT and CDR2 is SNEGSKA in the germline V gene (reference sequence). Here the CDR3 reads CSARDYGRATDTQYF. DNA of the CDR3: TGCAGTGCTAGAGATTACGGGAGGGCCACAGATACGCAGTATTTT.

For the CDR3, the DNA is TGTGCCAGCAGTTACAGTTCCAATAGCAATCAGCCCCAGCATTTT. Its translation: CASSYSSNSNQPQHF. The chain recombines TRBV6-5 with TRBJ1-5; D not certain. The CDR3 covers 15 residues. CDR1 is MNHEY, CDR2 SVGAGI, per germline. V was cut by 2 bases and J by 0 bases, with 8 bases left in between.